The 8 T cell receptor beta chains listed next were all sequenced from one sample in a study of T cells in Graves' hyperthyroidism and ophthalmopathy. Amplification of TCR beta CDR3 regions was performed using RNA transcripts as template. Primed by the HTBI set, a first-round RT-PCR was run on the TCR CDR3. MiXCR, applied by TCRdb to the multiplex PCR reads, yields one record per CDR3 protein. The data contain roughly 660,000 distinct CDR3 sequences, 15% to 20% of them singletons. Sequenced input: blood. All receptors come from a man aged 45-65 years with Graves' hyperthyroidism.

This clonotype was seen many times. This chain joins TRBV11-1 and TRBJ1-6; D gene uncertain. V dropped 6 bases and J dropped 11 bases, with 11 bases sitting between them. Germline assignment: CDR1 SGHAT and CDR2 FQDESV (reference sequence). The CDR3 has 12 residues. CDR3 bases: TGTGCCAGCAGGGCAGCCGGAGCACCCCTCCACTTT. Protein product: CASRAAGAPLHF.

The V and J genes are TRBV30 and TRBJ1-5, with D hard to call. This CDR3 region has 13 residues. The V gene lost 3 bases and the J gene lost 8 bases, with 14 bases spanning the gap. CDR1 is GTSNPN and CDR2 is SVGIG in the germline V gene (reference sequence). The CDR3 nucleotides read TGTGCCTGGAGGGTGGACCCAAGGGAGCCCCAGCATTTT. It specifies CAWRVDPREPQHF.

This chain links TRBV18 with TRBJ2-1, with D hard to call. The ends were cut back, 2 bases at V and 2 bases at J, with 10 bases in the middle. CDR1 KGHSH and CDR2 LQKENI come from the germline V gene. CDR3 length equals 15 residues. CDR3 sequence: CASSPSTATYNEQFF. As DNA, the CDR3 is TGTGCCAGCTCACCAAGCACGGCCACCTACAATGAGCAGTTCTTC.

This chain links TRBV5-1 with TRBJ2-3; 7 nucleotides line up with TRBD2. The germline V gene encodes CDR1 SGHRS and CDR2 YFSETQ. V was pared by 7 bases and J by 5 bases, with 13 bases of the junction left unmatched. The CDR3 contains 15 residues. The CDR3 coding sequence is TGCGCCAGCCGGAGAGAGACTAGCTCAGTAGATACGCAGTATTTT. Its protein is CASRRETSSVDTQYF.

This clonotype was counted a few times. The chain joins TRBV7-9 to TRBJ2-5, with 9 positions matching TRBD1. After removal of 5 bases from V and 2 bases from J, the junction contained 9 bases not matched to a gene. Germline CDR1 and CDR2: SEHNR and FQNEAQ (reference sequence). The CDR3 extends over 16 amino acids. The CDR3 reads CASSDRTGAEQETQYF. The DNA of the CDR3 is TGTGCCAGCAGCGACCGGACAGGGGCCGAACAAGAGACCCAGTACTTC.

The chain couples TRBV5-1 to TRBJ2-2; D is ambiguous. The CDR3 runs 13 residues. CDR1 and CDR2 from the germline V gene are SGHRS and YFSETQ. V was shortened by 10 bases and J by 0 bases, with 10 bases between the two germline ends. As DNA, the CDR3 is TGCGCCGGCGAGGCCCCGAACACCGGGGAGCTGTTTTTT. As protein: CAGEAPNTGELFF.

The rearrangement links TRBV6-1 to TRBJ1-1; D unresolved. The CDR3 runs 15 residues. Germline assignment: CDR1 MNHNS and CDR2 SASEGT. V gave up 6 bases and J gave up 0 bases, with 14 bases separating them. The CDR3 here is CASSLSGRMNTEAFF. The CDR3 coding sequence is TGTGCCAGCAGCCTAAGCGGACGGATGAACACTGAAGCTTTCTTT.

This clonotype was observed a handful of times. V and J are TRBV19 and TRBJ2-3, with 9 positions matching TRBD1. The CDR3 length is 16 residues. V was pared by 2 bases and J by 2 bases, with 5 bases of the junction left unmatched. CDR1 is LNHDA, CDR2 SQIVND, per germline (reference sequence). The CDR3 is CASSIPGQGNTDTQYF. DNA of the CDR3: TGTGCCAGTAGTATACCGGGACAGGGAAACACAGATACGCAGTATTTT.